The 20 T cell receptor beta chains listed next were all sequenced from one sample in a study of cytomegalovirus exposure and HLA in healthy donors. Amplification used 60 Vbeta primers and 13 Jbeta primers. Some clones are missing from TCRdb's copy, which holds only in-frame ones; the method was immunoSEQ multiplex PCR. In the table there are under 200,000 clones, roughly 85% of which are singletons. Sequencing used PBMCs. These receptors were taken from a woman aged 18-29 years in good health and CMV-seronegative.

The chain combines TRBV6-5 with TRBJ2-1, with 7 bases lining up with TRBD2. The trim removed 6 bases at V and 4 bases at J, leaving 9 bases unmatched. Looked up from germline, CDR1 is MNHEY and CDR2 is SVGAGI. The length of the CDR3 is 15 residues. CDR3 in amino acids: CASRRETSSYNEQFF. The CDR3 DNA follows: TGTGCCAGCAGGAGGGAGACTAGCTCTTACAATGAGCAGTTCTTC.

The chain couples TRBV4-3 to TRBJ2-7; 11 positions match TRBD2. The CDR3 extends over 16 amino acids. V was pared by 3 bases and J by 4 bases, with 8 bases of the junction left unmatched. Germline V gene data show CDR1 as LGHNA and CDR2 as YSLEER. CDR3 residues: CASSHKGTSGSYEQYV. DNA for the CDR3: TGCGCCAGCAGCCACAAAGGGACTAGCGGTTCGTACGAGCAGTACGTC.

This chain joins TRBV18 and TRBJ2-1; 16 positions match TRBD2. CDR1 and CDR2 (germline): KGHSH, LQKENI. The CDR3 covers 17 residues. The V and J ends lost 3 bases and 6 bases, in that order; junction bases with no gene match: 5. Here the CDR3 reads CASSPAGTSGRVNEQFF. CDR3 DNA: TGTGCCAGCTCACCGGCCGGGACTAGCGGGAGGGTCAATGAGCAGTTCTTC.

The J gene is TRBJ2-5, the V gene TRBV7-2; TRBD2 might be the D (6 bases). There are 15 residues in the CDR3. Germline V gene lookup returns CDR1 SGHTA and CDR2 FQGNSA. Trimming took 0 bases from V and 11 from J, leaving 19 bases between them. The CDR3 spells CASSLAGTQLLGQYF. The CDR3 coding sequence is TGTGCCAGCAGCTTAGCGGGGACTCAATTGCTGGGGCAGTACTTC. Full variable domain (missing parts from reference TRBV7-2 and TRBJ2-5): GAGVSQSPSNKVTEKGKDVELRCDPISGHTALYWYRQSLGQGLEFLIYFQGNSAPDKSGLPSDRFSAERTGGSVSTLTIQRTQQEDSAVYLCASSLAGTQLLGQYFGPGTRLLVL.

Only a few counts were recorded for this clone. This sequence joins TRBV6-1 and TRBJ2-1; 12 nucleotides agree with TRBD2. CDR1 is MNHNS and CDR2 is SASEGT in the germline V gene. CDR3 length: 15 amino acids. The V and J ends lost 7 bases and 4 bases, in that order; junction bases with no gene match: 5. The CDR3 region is CASIRLAGDYNEQFF. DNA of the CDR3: TGTGCCAGCATTCGACTAGCGGGAGATTACAATGAGCAGTTCTTC.

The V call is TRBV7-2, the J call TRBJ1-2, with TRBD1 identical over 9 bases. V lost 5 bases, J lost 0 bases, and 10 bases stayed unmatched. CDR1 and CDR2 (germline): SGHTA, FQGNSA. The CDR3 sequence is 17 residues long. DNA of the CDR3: TGTGCCAGCAGCGGACGACTCGGGACAGGGACTAACTATGGCTACACCTTC. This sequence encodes CASSGRLGTGTNYGYTF.

The CDR3 here is CASSLNRGLNTEAFF. Written as DNA, the CDR3 is TGTGCCAGTAGTCTGAACAGGGGACTGAACACTGAAGCTTTCTTT. V is TRBV19 and J is TRBJ1-1, with 7 bases that match TRBD1. The J segment lost 0 bases and the V segment lost 5 bases, leaving 6 bases of the junction unmatched. Germline CDR1 and CDR2: LNHDA and SQIVND (reference sequence). This CDR3 is built from 15 residues.

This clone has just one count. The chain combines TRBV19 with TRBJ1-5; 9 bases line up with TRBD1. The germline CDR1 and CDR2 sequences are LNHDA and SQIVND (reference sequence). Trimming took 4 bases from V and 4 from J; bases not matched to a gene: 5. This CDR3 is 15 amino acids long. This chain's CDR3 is CASSTTGGGNQPQHF. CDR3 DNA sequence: TGTGCCAGTAGTACGACAGGGGGAGGTAATCAGCCCCAGCATTTT.

For the CDR3, the DNA is TGTGCCAGTAGTATTTCTGCTAACTATGGCTACACCTTC. This translates into CASSISANYGYTF. The genes are TRBV19 and TRBJ1-2; D is undetermined. This CDR3 is 13 amino acids long. CDR1 and CDR2 from the germline V gene are LNHDA and SQIVND (reference sequence). Trimming removed 3 bases at V and 0 bases at J, with 5 bases between.

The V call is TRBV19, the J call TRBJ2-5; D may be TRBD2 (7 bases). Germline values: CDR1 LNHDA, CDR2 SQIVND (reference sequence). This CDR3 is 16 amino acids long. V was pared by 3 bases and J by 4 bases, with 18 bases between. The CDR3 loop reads CASSISGRGGVETQYF. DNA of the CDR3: TGTGCCAGTAGTATCTCGGGGAGGGGGGGAGTAGAGACCCAGTACTTC.

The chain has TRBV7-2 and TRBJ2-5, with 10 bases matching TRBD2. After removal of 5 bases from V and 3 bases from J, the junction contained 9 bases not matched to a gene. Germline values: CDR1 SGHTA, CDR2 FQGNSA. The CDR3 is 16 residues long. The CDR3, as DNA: TGTGCCAGCAGCCCACGGCTAGCGGGAGAAGAAGAGACCCAGTACTTC. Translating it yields CASSPRLAGEEETQYF. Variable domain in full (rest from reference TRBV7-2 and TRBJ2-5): GAGVSQSPSNKVTEKGKDVELRCDPISGHTALYWYRQSLGQGLEFLIYFQGNSAPDKSGLPSDRFSAERTGGSVSTLTIQRTQQEDSAVYLCASSPRLAGEEETQYFGPGTRLLVL.

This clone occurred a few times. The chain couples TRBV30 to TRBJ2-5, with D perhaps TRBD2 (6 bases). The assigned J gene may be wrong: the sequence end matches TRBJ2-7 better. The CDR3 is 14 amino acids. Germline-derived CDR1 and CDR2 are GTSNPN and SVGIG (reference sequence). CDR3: CAWSKGLRLYEQYF. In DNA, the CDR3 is TGTGCCTGGAGTAAGGGACTGCGCCTATACGAGCAGTACTTC.

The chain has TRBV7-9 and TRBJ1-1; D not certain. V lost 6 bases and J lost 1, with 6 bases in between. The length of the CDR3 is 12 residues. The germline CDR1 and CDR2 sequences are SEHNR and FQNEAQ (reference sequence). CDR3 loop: CASRGSNTEAFF. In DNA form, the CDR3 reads TGTGCCAGCAGGGGCTCGAACACTGAAGCTTTCTTT. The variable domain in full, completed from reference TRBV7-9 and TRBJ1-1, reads DTGVSQNPRHKITKRGQNVTFRCDPISEHNRLYWYRQTLGQGPEFLTYFQNEAQLEKSRLLSDRFSAERPKGSFSTLEIQRTEQGDSAMYLCASRGSNTEAFFGQGTRLTVV.

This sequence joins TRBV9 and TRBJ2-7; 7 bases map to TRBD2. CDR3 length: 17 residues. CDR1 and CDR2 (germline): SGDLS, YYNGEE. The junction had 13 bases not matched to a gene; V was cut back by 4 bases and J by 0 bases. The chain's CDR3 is CASSPTLREASSYEQYF. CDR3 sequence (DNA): TGTGCCAGCAGCCCCACCCTACGGGAGGCAAGCTCCTACGAGCAGTACTTC.

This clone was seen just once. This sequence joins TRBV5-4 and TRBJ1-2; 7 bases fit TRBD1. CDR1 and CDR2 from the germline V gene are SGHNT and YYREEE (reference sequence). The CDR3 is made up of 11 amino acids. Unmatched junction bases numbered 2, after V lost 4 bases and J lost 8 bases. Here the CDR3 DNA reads TGTGCCAGCAGCAGGGGGCGAGGCTACACCTTC. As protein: CASSRGRGYTF.

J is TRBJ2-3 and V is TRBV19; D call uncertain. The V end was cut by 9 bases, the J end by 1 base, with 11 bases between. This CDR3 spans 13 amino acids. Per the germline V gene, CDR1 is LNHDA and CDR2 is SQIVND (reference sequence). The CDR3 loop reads CASGTVRTDTQYF. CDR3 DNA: TGTGCCAGCGGCACAGTTCGCACAGATACGCAGTATTTT.

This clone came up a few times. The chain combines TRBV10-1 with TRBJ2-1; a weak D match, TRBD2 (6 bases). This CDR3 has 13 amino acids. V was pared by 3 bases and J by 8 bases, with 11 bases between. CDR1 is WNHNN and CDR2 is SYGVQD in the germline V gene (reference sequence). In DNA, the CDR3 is TGCGCCAGCAGTGAAATAGTAGCGGATGAGCAGTTCTTC. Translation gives CASSEIVADEQFF.

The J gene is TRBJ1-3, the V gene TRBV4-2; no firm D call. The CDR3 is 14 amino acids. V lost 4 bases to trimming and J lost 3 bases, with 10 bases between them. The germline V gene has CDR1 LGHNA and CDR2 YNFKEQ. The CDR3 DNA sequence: TGTGCCAGCAGCCCTCAGGTAATTGGAAACACCATATATTTT. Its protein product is CASSPQVIGNTIYF.

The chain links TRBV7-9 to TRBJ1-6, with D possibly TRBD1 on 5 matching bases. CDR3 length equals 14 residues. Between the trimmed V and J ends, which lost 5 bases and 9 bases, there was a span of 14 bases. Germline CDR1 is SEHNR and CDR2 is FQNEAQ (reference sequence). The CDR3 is CASSPQGLPSPLHF. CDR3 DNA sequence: TGTGCCAGCAGCCCCCAGGGACTTCCTTCACCCCTCCACTTT.

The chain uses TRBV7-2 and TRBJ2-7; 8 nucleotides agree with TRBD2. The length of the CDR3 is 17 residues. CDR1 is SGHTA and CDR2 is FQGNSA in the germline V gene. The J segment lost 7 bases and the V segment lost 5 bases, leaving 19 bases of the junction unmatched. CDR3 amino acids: CASSPTGRSGSTREQYF. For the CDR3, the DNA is TGTGCCAGCAGCCCCACGGGGCGGAGCGGGAGTACCCGGGAGCAGTACTTC.